A single sample gave rise to the 22 T cell receptor beta chains below, sequenced in a study of PD-1 blockade in classical Hodgkin lymphoma. The assay was immunoSEQ multiplex PCR, and TCRdb's table has in-frame clones only and misses some. The sample holds some 41,000 clones; over 60% are singletons and the top ten take around 9.9%. With no exception, relapse followed autologous stem cell transplantation in all patients, and brentuximab vedotin exposure varied. The material was peripheral blood mononuclear cells (PBMCs), obtained at baseline. The receptor set was obtained from a human donor with classical Hodgkin lymphoma.

This clone has a handful of counts. The chain has TRBV27 and TRBJ1-6; D not resolved. V lost 3 bases and J 10 bases, leaving 7 bases between the germline ends. This CDR3 is built from 12 residues. Germline V gene data show CDR1 as MNHEY and CDR2 as SMNVEV (reference sequence). The CDR3 region has the DNA TGTGCCAGCAGTTTCGTCGCGTCACCCCTCCACTTT. Residues: CASSFVASPLHF.

This rearrangement joins TRBV4-3 to TRBJ2-5; tentative D call: TRBD1 (7 bases). The J call may not be correct, given that the DNA end is closer to TRBJ2-7. Germline V gene lookup returns CDR1 LGHNA and CDR2 YSLEER. The CDR3 covers 15 residues. The CDR3 DNA reads TGCGCCAGCAGCCAAGAGGACTACAGGGGCTACGAGCAGTACTTC. Translating it yields CASSQEDYRGYEQYF.

V is TRBV6-1 and J is TRBJ2-3; 10 nucleotides match TRBD1. Trimming cost V 4 bases and J 0 bases; bases outside gene matches: 4. Germline lookup yields CDR1 MNHNS and CDR2 SASEGT. This CDR3 contains 16 residues. This CDR3 is CASSARDRGSTDTQYF. CDR3 nucleotide sequence: TGTGCCAGCAGTGCCCGGGACAGGGGAAGCACAGATACGCAGTATTTT.

The chain couples TRBV6-5 to TRBJ2-3, with TRBD2 identical over 9 bases. The CDR3 is made up of 15 amino acids. The V gene's germline CDR1 is MNHEY and CDR2 SVGAGI. Trimming took 6 bases from V and 0 from J; bases not matched to a gene: 4. The CDR3 reads CASSRTSASTDTQYF. CDR3 DNA: TGTGCCAGCAGCAGGACTAGCGCTAGCACAGATACGCAGTATTTT.

This clone was observed once. The V call is TRBV4-1, the J call TRBJ1-4; tentatively, D is TRBD1 (5 bases). The germline V gene has CDR1 MGHRA and CDR2 YSYEKL. V was cut by 3 bases and J by 3 bases, with 17 bases left in between. The CDR3 totals 17 residues. CDR3 sequence (DNA): TGCGCCAGCAGCCATTTCCCCCACAGGACCTCTAATGAAAAACTGTTTTTT. Its protein is CASSHFPHRTSNEKLFF.

The genes are TRBV27 and TRBJ2-1; 7 bases are shared with TRBD1. Germline V gives CDR1 MNHEY, CDR2 SMNVEV (reference sequence). This CDR3 has 16 residues. Trimming took 5 bases from V and 8 from J; bases not matched to a gene: 15. The CDR3 nucleotides are TGTGCCAGCAGTGCCACCCCCAGGGGGAGCGAGGATGAGCAGTTCTTC. Amino acids: CASSATPRGSEDEQFF.

With regard to this clone: A read error may produce the germline difference seen at one junction end. This sequence joins TRBV7-7 and TRBJ2-3, with D possibly TRBD2 on 6 matching bases. Per germline, CDR1 SSHAT and CDR2 FNYEAQ (reference sequence). The CDR3 is made up of 13 amino acids. In DNA form, the CDR3 reads TGTGCTAGCAGCTTAGAGGGGAGGTCTACGCAGTATTTT. Translation gives CASSLEGRSTQYF.

The rearrangement joins TRBV5-4 to TRBJ2-2; D not resolved. The CDR3 sequence is 14 residues long. The germline V gene has CDR1 SGHNT and CDR2 YYREEE (reference sequence). Trimming took off 1 base at V and 3 bases at J, with 7 bases between the two ends. In nucleotides, the CDR3 is TGTGCCAGCAGCTTGTGGCAGGACACCGGGGAGCTGTTTTTT. Its translation is CASSLWQDTGELFF.

The rearrangement joins TRBV4-1 to TRBJ2-6; D is unclear. The V end lost 0 bases, the J end lost 1 base, and 4 bases lay between the germline ends. The germline gives CDR1 MGHRA, CDR2 YSYEKL. This CDR3 contains 15 residues. CDR3 sequence: CASSQDGSGANVLTF. The CDR3, as DNA: TGCGCCAGCAGCCAAGATGGATCTGGGGCCAACGTCCTGACTTTC.

This sequence joins TRBV18 and TRBJ2-1; TRBD2 matches at 9 bases. The CDR3 covers 13 residues. CDR1 is KGHSH and CDR2 is LQKENI in the germline V gene. Trimming at V came to 3 bases and at J to 9 bases, leaving 3 bases not matched to a gene. CDR3 in amino acids: CASSPEREVEQFF. The CDR3 nucleotides are TGTGCCAGCTCACCCGAGCGGGAGGTTGAGCAGTTCTTC.

This chain uses TRBV27 with TRBJ2-5, with 11 bases that match TRBD2. The CDR3 is 16 residues long. Per the germline V gene, CDR1 is MNHEY and CDR2 is SMNVEV (reference sequence). Unmatched junction bases numbered 12, after V lost 5 bases and J lost 7 bases. This CDR3 reads CASSLVAGGSYGTQYF. The CDR3 DNA sequence: TGTGCCAGCAGTCTAGTAGCGGGAGGGTCCTACGGGACCCAGTACTTC.

The chain combines TRBV6-1 with TRBJ2-7, with D perhaps TRBD1 or TRBD2 (5 bases each). CDR3 size: 15 residues. Trimming left V 2 bases short and J 4 bases short, with 15 bases between. Germline lookup yields CDR1 MNHNS and CDR2 SASEGT. The DNA of the CDR3 is TGTGCCAGCAGTGAACAGGGTATCGGAGGTTACGAGCAGTACTTC. Translating gives CASSEQGIGGYEQYF.

This clone was seen more than once but under ten times. The rearrangement links TRBV6-5 to TRBJ2-7; maybe TRBD1 (5 bases). The CDR3 consists of 11 residues. From germline, CDR1 is MNHEY and CDR2 SVGAGI. V was cut by 2 bases and J by 8 bases, with 7 bases left in between. The CDR3 bases are TGTGCCAGCAGTTACAGGGGTAAGCAGTACTTC. As protein: CASSYRGKQYF.

V usage is TRBV6-5 and J usage is TRBJ1-1; unclear D gene. CDR1 is MNHEY and CDR2 is SVGAGI in the germline V gene. The CDR3 is 15 amino acids. V gave up 0 bases and J gave up 3 bases, with 11 bases separating them. The DNA of the CDR3 is TGTGCCAGCAGTTACTCGAATAACGGCGACACTGAAGCTTTCTTT. Residues: CASSYSNNGDTEAFF.

A single count supports this clone. The rearrangement uses TRBV27 and TRBJ2-7, with 11 bases lining up with TRBD1. In germline, CDR1 is MNHEY, CDR2 SMNVEV (reference sequence). The CDR3 sequence is 14 residues long. V shed 3 bases and J 4 bases; nucleotides not matched to a gene: 2. CDR3 nucleotide sequence: TGTGCCAGCAGTTTCCGGGACAGGGGGTACGAGCAGTACTTC. The encoded protein is CASSFRDRGYEQYF.

This clone was seen more than once but under ten times. The chain has TRBV6-4 and TRBJ1-2; D possibly corresponds to TRBD1 (6 bases). This CDR3 has 19 amino acids. V was cut by 0 bases and J by 0 bases, with 20 bases left in between. Germline V gives CDR1 MRHNA, CDR2 SNTAGT. The CDR3 is CASSDSRTWTEVSNYGYTF. In nucleotides, the CDR3 is TGTGCCAGCAGTGACTCTAGGACCTGGACAGAAGTATCTAACTATGGCTACACCTTC.

This sequence joins TRBV9 and TRBJ1-1; a weak D match, TRBD1 (5 bases). CDR1 and CDR2 from the germline V gene are SGDLS and YYNGEE. This CDR3 spans 14 amino acids. V lost 4 bases to trimming and J lost 1 base, with 11 bases between them. CDR3 coding DNA: TGTGCCAGCAGCCTCGGGACGTGGAACACTGAAGCTTTCTTT. This encodes CASSLGTWNTEAFF.

The CDR3 loop is CASSFGLAGSEQYF. The DNA of the CDR3 is TGCGCCAGCAGCTTCGGACTAGCGGGAAGCGAGCAGTACTTC. The chain recombines TRBV5-1 with TRBJ2-7, with TRBD2 matching 12 bases. The CDR3 extends over 14 amino acids. CDR1 is SGHRS, CDR2 YFSETQ, per germline. The V gene end was trimmed by 2 bases and the J gene end by 6 bases; junction bases not matched to a gene: 3. The whole variable domain, remainder taken from reference TRBV5-1 and TRBJ2-7, is KAGVTQTPRYLIKTRGQQVTLSCSPISGHRSVSWYQQTPGQGLQFLFEYFSETQRNKGNFPGRFSGRQFSNSRSEMNVSTLELGDSALYLCASSFGLAGSEQYFGPGTRLTVT.

This chain connects TRBV29-1 to TRBJ1-2; tentatively, D is TRBD1 (6 bases). CDR3 length: 15 amino acids. The V gene's germline CDR1 is SQVTM and CDR2 ANQGSEA. Trimming left V 6 bases short and J 1 base short, with 18 bases between. The CDR3 region has the DNA TGCAGCGTCCCAACAGGTGGGACAAATAACTATGGCTACACCTTC. Translating gives CSVPTGGTNNYGYTF.

This chain joins TRBV9 and TRBJ2-7; no clear D. This CDR3 spans 15 amino acids. The V end was cut by 0 bases, the J end by 5 bases, with 15 bases between. Per germline, CDR1 SGDLS and CDR2 YYNGEE. CDR3 nucleotide sequence: TGTGCCAGCAGCGTAGAAGGGATTGGTATGGACGAGCAGTACTTC. Protein sequence: CASSVEGIGMDEQYF.

This CDR3 reads CASSDWTAYNEQFF. Here the CDR3 DNA reads TGTGCCAGCAGTGATTGGACAGCCTACAATGAGCAGTTCTTC. This rearrangement joins TRBV25-1 to TRBJ2-1; D is possibly TRBD1 (6 bases). Germline lookup yields CDR1 MGHDK and CDR2 SYGVNS. This CDR3 has 14 residues. Trimming took off 3 bases at V and 2 bases at J, with 8 bases between the two ends.

The J gene is TRBJ2-7, the V gene TRBV4-1; a weak D match, TRBD1 (6 bases). CDR1 and CDR2 from the germline V gene are MGHRA and YSYEKL. The CDR3 covers 15 residues. Between the trimmed V and J ends, which lost 1 base and 0 bases, there was a span of 10 bases. This CDR3 reads CASSQGDRSSYEQYF. In DNA form, the CDR3 reads TGCGCCAGCAGCCAAGGTGACAGGAGCTCCTACGAGCAGTACTTC.